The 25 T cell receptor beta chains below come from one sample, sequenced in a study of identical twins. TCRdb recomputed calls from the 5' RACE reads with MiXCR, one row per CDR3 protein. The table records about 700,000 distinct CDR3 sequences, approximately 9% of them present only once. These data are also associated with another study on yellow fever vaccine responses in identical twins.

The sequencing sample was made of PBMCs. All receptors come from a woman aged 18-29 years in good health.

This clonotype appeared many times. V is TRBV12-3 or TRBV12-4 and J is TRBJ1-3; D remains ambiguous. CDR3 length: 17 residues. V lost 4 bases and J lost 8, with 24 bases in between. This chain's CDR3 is CASSSLKKGKATYTIYF. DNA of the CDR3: TGTGCCAGCAGTTCCCTGAAGAAAGGGAAAGCCACCTACACCATATATTTT.

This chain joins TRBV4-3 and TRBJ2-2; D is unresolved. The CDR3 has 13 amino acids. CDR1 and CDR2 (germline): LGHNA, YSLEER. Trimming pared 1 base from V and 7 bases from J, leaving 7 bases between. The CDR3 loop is CASSQGVIGELFF. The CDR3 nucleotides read TGCGCCAGCAGCCAAGGGGTGATCGGGGAGCTGTTTTTT.

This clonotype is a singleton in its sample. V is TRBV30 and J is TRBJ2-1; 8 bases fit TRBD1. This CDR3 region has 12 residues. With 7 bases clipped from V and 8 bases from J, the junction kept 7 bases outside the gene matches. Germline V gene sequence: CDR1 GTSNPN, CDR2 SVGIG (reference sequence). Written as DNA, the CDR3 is TGTGCCTCCCTCGACAGGGGTCATGAGCAGTTCTTC. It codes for CASLDRGHEQFF.

CDR3 nucleotides: TGTGCCAGCAGCAAAGGACCGTACAATGAGCAGTTCTTC. Protein: CASSKGPYNEQFF. The chain has TRBV7-8 and TRBJ2-1; D gene ambiguous. Germline-derived CDR1 and CDR2 are SGHVS and FQNEAQ. Trimming removed 5 bases from V and 4 bases from J, with 9 bases in between. CDR3 length equals 13 residues.

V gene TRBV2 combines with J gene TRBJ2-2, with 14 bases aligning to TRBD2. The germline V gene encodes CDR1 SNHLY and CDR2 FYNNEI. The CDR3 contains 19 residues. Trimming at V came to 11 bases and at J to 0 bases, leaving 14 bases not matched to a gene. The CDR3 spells CAFRPTSGGEFANTGELFF. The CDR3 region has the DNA TGTGCCTTCAGGCCGACTAGCGGGGGGGAATTCGCGAACACCGGGGAGCTGTTTTTT.

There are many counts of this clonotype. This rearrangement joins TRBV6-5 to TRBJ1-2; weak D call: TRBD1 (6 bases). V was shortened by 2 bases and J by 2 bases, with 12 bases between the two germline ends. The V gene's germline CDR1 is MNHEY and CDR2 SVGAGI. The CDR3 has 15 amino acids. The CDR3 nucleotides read TGTGCCAGCAGTTACCTTCGGACAGCGAACTATGGCTACACCTTC. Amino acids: CASSYLRTANYGYTF.

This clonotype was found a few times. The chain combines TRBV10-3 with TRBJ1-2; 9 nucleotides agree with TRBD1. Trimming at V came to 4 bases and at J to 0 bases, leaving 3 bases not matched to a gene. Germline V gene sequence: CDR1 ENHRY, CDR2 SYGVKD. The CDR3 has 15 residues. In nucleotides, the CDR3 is TGTGCCATCAGTGTGGACAGGGGAGCTAACTATGGCTACACCTTC. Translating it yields CAISVDRGANYGYTF.

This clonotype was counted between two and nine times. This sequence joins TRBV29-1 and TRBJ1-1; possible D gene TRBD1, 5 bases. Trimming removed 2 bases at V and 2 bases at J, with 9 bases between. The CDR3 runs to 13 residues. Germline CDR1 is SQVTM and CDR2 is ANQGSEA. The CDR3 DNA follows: TGCAGCGTTGAACCGGACACCAACACTGAAGCTTTCTTT. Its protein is CSVEPDTNTEAFF.

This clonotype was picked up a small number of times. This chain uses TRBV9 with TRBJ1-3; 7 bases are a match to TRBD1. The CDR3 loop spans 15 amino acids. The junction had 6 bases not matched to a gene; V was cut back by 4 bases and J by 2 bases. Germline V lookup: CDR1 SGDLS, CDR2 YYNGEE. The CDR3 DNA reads TGTGCCAGCAGCTCACAAACAGGGGCTGGAAACACCATATATTTT. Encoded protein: CASSSQTGAGNTIYF.

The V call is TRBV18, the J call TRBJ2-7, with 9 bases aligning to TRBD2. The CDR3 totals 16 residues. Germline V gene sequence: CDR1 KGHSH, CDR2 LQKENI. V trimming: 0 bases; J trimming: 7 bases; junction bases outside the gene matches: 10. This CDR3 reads CASSPPASGELMEQYF. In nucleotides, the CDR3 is TGTGCCAGCTCACCACCGGCTAGCGGGGAACTTATGGAGCAGTACTTC.

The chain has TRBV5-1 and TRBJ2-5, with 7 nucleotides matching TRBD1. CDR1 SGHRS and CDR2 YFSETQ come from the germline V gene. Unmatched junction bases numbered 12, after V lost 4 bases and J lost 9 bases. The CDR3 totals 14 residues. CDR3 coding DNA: TGCGCCAGCAGCCCAATACAGGGGCGTAGGGCCCAGTACTTC. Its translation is CASSPIQGRRAQYF.

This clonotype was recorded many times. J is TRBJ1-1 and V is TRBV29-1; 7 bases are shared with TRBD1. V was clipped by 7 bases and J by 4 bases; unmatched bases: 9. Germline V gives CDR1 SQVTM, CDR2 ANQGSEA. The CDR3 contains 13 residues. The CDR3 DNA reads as TGCAGCGGAGCCCGACAGGGCGGCACTGAAGCTTTCTTT. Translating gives CSGARQGGTEAFF.

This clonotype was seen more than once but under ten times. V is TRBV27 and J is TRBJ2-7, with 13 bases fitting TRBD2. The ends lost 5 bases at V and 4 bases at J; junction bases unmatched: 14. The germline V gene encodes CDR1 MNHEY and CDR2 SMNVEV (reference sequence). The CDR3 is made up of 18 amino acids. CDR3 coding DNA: TGTGCCAGCAGTCGGACTAGCGGGAGCTGCTGTGGGGGTTACGAGCAGTACTTC. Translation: CASSRTSGSCCGGYEQYF.

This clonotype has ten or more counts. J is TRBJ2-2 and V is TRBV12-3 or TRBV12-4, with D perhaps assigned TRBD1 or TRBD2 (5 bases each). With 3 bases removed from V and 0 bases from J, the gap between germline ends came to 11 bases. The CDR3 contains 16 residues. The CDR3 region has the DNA TGTGCCAGCAGTTTTCACGGGGCCGCGAACACCGGGGAGCTGTTTTTT. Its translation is CASSFHGAANTGELFF.

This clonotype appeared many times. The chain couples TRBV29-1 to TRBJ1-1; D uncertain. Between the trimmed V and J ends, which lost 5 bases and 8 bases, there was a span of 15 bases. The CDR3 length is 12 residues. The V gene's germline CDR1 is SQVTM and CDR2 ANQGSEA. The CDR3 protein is CSVTQSVMEAFF. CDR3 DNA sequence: TGCAGCGTTACACAATCCGTGATGGAAGCTTTCTTT.

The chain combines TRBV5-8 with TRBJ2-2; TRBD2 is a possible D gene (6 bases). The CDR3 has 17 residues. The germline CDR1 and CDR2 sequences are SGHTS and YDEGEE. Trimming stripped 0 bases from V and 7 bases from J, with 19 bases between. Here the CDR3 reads CASSLEPAGILVGELFF. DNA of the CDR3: TGTGCCAGCAGCTTGGAACCGGCGGGGATTCTGGTCGGGGAGCTGTTTTTT.

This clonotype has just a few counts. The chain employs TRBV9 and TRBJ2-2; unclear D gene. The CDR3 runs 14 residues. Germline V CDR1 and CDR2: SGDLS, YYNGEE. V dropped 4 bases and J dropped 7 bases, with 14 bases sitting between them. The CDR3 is CASSHGEARGELFF. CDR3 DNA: TGTGCCAGCAGCCACGGCGAGGCTCGCGGGGAGCTGTTTTTT. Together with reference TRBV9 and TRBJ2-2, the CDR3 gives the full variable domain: DSGVTQTPKHLITATGQRVTLRCSPRSGDLSVYWYQQSLDQGLQFLIQYYNGEERAKGNILERFSAQQFPDLHSELNLSSLELGDSALYFCASSHGEARGELFFGEGSRLTVL.

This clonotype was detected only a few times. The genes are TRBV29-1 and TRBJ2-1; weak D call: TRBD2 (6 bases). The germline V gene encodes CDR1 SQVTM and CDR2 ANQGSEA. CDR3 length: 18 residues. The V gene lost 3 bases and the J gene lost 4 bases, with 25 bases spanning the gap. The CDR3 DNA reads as TGCAGCGTTGAGGGGGGAACAGGCAGCGGAGTCTCTTACAATGAGCAGTTCTTC. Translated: CSVEGGTGSGVSYNEQFF.

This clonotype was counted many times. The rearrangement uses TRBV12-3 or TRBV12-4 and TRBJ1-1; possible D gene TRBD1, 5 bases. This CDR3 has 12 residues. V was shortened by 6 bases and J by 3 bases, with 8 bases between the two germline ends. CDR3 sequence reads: CASRGLDTEAFF. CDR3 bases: TGTGCCAGCAGGGGGCTGGACACTGAAGCTTTCTTT.

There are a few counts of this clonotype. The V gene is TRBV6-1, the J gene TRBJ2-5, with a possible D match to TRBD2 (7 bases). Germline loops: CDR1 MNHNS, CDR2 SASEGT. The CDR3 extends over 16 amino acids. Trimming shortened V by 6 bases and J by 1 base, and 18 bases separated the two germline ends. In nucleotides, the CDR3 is TGTGCCAGCAGCCAGACCCGGGGGGCTATCCAAGAGACCCAGTACTTC. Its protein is CASSQTRGAIQETQYF.

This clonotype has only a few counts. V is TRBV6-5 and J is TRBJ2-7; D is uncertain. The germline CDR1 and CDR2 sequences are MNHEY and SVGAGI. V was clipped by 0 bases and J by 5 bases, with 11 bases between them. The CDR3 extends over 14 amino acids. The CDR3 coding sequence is TGTGCCAGCAGTTACTCGATGGGGATAAACGAGCAGTACTTC. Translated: CASSYSMGINEQYF.

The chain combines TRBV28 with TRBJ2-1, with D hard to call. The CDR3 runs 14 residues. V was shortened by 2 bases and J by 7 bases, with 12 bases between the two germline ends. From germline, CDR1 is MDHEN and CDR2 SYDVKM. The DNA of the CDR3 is TGTGCCAGCAGTTTAATCTACCTTGGGAATGAGCAGTTCTTC. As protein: CASSLIYLGNEQFF.

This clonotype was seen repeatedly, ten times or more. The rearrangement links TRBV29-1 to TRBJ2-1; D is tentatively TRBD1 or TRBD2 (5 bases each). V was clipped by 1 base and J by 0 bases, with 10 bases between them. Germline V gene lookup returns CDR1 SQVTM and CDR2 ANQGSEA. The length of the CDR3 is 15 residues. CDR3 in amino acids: CSVEGGASSYNEQFF. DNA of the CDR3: TGCAGCGTTGAAGGAGGGGCGAGCTCCTACAATGAGCAGTTCTTC.

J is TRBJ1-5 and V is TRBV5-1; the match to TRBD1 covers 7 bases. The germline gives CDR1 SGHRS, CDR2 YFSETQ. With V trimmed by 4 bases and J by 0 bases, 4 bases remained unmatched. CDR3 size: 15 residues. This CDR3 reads CASSRDSYSNQPQHF. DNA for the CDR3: TGCGCCAGCAGCCGGGACAGCTATAGCAATCAGCCCCAGCATTTT.

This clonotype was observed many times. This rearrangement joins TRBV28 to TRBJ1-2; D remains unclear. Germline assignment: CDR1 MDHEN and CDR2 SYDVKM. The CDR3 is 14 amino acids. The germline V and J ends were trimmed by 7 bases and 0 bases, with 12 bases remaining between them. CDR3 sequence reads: CASNGLRTNYGYTF. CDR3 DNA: TGTGCCAGCAACGGGCTCAGGACTAACTATGGCTACACCTTC.